One sample yielded the 15 T cell receptor beta chains listed below, sequenced in a study of T-cell memory formation after mild COVID-19. One entry per CDR3 protein results from TCRdb running MiXCR on the 5' RACE reads. The sample holds 280,000 or so distinct CDR3 sequences, over 7% seen once. Source material: PBMCs or a T cell subset sorted from them (not recorded which). These receptors were obtained from a man aged 18 to 29 who had mild COVID-19 (a few samples of this study predate the infection). Cell type and time point are not known.

Only a few counts were recorded for this clonotype. The chain combines TRBV25-1 with TRBJ2-1; D may be TRBD2 (6 bases). V was trimmed by 0 bases and J by 8 bases, leaving 14 bases between them. CDR1 MGHDK and CDR2 SYGVNS come from the germline V gene. This CDR3 has 15 residues. The CDR3 DNA is TGTGCCAGCAGTGAATATGGCTCAGCGGGTCATGAGCAGTTCTTC. Translating it yields CASSEYGSAGHEQFF. The full variable domain, in which reference TRBV25-1 and TRBJ2-1 provide the parts outside the CDR3, is EADIYQTPRYLVIGTGKKITLECSQTMGHDKMYWYQQDPGMELHLIHYSYGVNSTEKGDLSSESTVSRIRTEHFPLTLESARPSHTSQYLCASSEYGSAGHEQFFGPGTRLTVL.

The chain joins TRBV7-9 to TRBJ2-5; TRBD2 might be the D (6 bases). Per the germline V gene, CDR1 is SEHNR and CDR2 is FQNEAQ (reference sequence). The CDR3 length is 13 residues. Trimming took off 5 bases at V and 4 bases at J, with 11 bases between the two ends. CDR3: CASSQTSGETQYF. CDR3 nucleotide sequence: TGTGCCAGCAGCCAGACTAGTGGAGAGACCCAGTACTTC.

This clonotype was observed a handful of times. The rearrangement joins TRBV5-6 to TRBJ2-1; D may be TRBD1 (6 bases). This CDR3 has 13 residues. Germline V gene data show CDR1 as SGHDT and CDR2 as YYEEEE. The V end was cut by 4 bases, the J end by 5 bases, with 10 bases between. CDR3: CASSPPGDNEQFF. The CDR3 nucleotides are TGTGCCAGCAGCCCTCCAGGGGACAATGAGCAGTTCTTC.

This clonotype was seen ten or more times. J is TRBJ2-1 and V is TRBV5-5; D unclear. CDR3 length: 17 residues. Trimming stripped 1 base from V and 8 bases from J, with 22 bases between. The germline gives CDR1 SGHKS, CDR2 YYEKEE (reference sequence). CDR3 amino acids: CASSLFGLNSEGDEQFF. The DNA of the CDR3 is TGTGCCAGCAGCTTGTTCGGGCTTAATTCCGAAGGCGATGAGCAGTTCTTC.

This chain uses TRBV7-3 with TRBJ2-5, with D perhaps matching TRBD2 (6 bases). V was pared by 4 bases and J by 4 bases, with 10 bases between. Germline lookup yields CDR1 SGHTA and CDR2 FQGTGA. The CDR3 runs to 13 residues. The CDR3 DNA is TGTGCCAGCAGCTCGACTAGAGGAGAGACCCAGTACTTC. Its protein is CASSSTRGETQYF. The full variable domain, completed using reference TRBV7-3 and TRBJ2-5, is GAGVSQTPSNKVTEKGKYVELRCDPISGHTALYWYRQSLGQGPEFLIYFQGTGAADDSGLPNDRFFAVRPEGSVSTLKIQRTERGDSAVYLCASSSTRGETQYFGPGTRLLVL.

This clonotype was seen repeatedly, ten times or more. This chain connects TRBV10-2 to TRBJ2-2; D may be TRBD1 or TRBD2 (5 bases each). This CDR3 has 13 amino acids. The V end lost 9 bases, the J end lost 6 bases, and 14 bases lay between the germline ends. Germline-derived CDR1 and CDR2 are WSHSY and SAAADI. CDR3 amino acids: CASTGTMAGELFF. The CDR3, as DNA: TGCGCCAGTACCGGGACGATGGCCGGGGAGCTGTTTTTT.

This clonotype was found a few times. CDR3 nucleotides: TGTGCCAGCAGTCGACAGGATTTGAACACTGAAGCTTTCTTT. Its protein is CASSRQDLNTEAFF. The rearrangement joins TRBV12-3 or TRBV12-4 to TRBJ1-1, with D possibly being TRBD1 (6 bases). V was trimmed by 5 bases and J by 0 bases, leaving 10 bases between them. The CDR3 runs 14 residues.

This clonotype has just a few counts. V is TRBV29-1 and J is TRBJ2-3; TRBD1 matches at 8 bases. Germline CDR1 is SQVTM and CDR2 is ANQGSEA. Trimming removed 5 bases from V and 2 bases from J; junction bases left unmatched: 9. The CDR3 loop spans 15 amino acids. For the CDR3, the DNA is TGCAGCGTTACTGGACAGGGCAAACTCACAGATACGCAGTATTTT. Encoded protein: CSVTGQGKLTDTQYF.

This CDR3 is CASSQAEAYGYTF. In DNA form, the CDR3 reads TGTGCCAGCAGCCAAGCGGAGGCCTATGGCTACACCTTC. V usage is TRBV4-2 and J usage is TRBJ1-2; D is undetermined. Trimming shortened V by 1 base and J by 4 bases, and 7 bases separated the two germline ends. CDR1 and CDR2 (germline): LGHNA, YNFKEQ. The CDR3 totals 13 residues.

This sequence joins TRBV5-1 and TRBJ2-5; D is uncertain. The CDR3 is 12 amino acids. Trimming removed 4 bases at V and 2 bases at J, with 6 bases between. Germline V CDR1 and CDR2: SGHRS, YFSETQ. DNA for the CDR3: TGCGCCAGCAGCATTCAGCAAGAGACCCAGTACTTC. Encoded protein: CASSIQQETQYF.

For the CDR3, the DNA is TGTGCCAGCAGTCCGGGCCGGGCGGACTATGGCTACACCTTC. Translation gives CASSPGRADYGYTF. The V and J genes are TRBV7-6 and TRBJ1-2; D gene unclear. V lost 6 bases and J lost 3, with 14 bases in between. This CDR3 spans 14 amino acids. CDR1 and CDR2 from the germline V gene are SGHVS and FNYEAQ.

J is TRBJ1-1 and V is TRBV12-3 or TRBV12-4; the D is unclear. Trimming shortened V by 1 base and J by 4 bases, and 22 bases separated the two germline ends. The CDR3 consists of 18 residues. CDR3 residues: CASSLVLGWVASGTEAFF. The CDR3 DNA follows: TGTGCCAGCAGTTTAGTCTTGGGCTGGGTGGCTTCGGGCACTGAAGCTTTCTTT.

The gene calls are TRBV5-4 and TRBJ2-2, with 14 bases lining up with TRBD2. From germline, CDR1 is SGHNT and CDR2 YYREEE (reference sequence). The ends lost 2 bases at V and 1 base at J; junction bases unmatched: 4. CDR3 length equals 18 residues. The CDR3: CASSFGTSGGLNTGELFF. The CDR3 DNA follows: TGTGCCAGCAGCTTCGGGACTAGCGGGGGATTGAACACCGGGGAGCTGTTTTTT.

The chain employs TRBV7-9 and TRBJ2-5; possible D gene TRBD2, 6 bases. Germline loops: CDR1 SEHNR, CDR2 FQNEAQ (reference sequence). The CDR3 runs 12 residues. Trimming removed 8 bases from V and 5 bases from J, with 12 bases in between. The chain's CDR3 is CASGISGETQYF. The CDR3 bases are TGTGCCAGCGGGATCAGCGGGGAGACCCAGTACTTC.

V and J are TRBV7-2 and TRBJ2-3; D unclear. V shed 0 bases and J shed 6 bases, with 13 bases lying between them. This CDR3 is built from 15 residues. From germline, CDR1 is SGHTA and CDR2 FQGNSA. The DNA of the CDR3 is TGTGCCAGCAGCTTAGCGGTCGGCGGATGGGATACGCAGTATTTT. Protein product: CASSLAVGGWDTQYF.